These 6 T cell receptor beta chains originate from one sample sequenced in a study of blood T cells in healthy people across ages. The use of a sample-barcoded 5' primer and a J-beta primer mix characterized a second PCR of about 7 to 12 cycles. TCRdb ran MiXCR on the 5' RACE reads and lists one entry per CDR3 protein. In the table there are around 1.1 million distinct CDR3 sequences, more than 30% of which are singletons. The sample was blood. These receptors came from a man aged 18 to 29 in good health.

Concerning this clonotype itself: A much larger clone is a single base away; this may be a read error. The rearrangement uses TRBV6-5 and TRBJ2-7; the match to TRBD1 covers 8 bases. CDR1 and CDR2 (germline): MNHEY, SVGAGI. This CDR3 has 16 residues. Germline trimming cut 1 base from V and 7 bases from J; bases unmatched to any gene: 12. CDR3 in DNA: TGTGCCAGCAGTTACTTACAGGGGGAGGAGGGCAATGAGCAGTACTTC. This codes for CASSYLQGEEGNEQYF.

The rearrangement links TRBV6-1 to TRBJ1-5; no definite D call. The germline CDR1 and CDR2 sequences are MNHNS and SASEGT. The CDR3 loop spans 14 amino acids. The V gene lost 4 bases and the J gene lost 9 bases, with 16 bases spanning the gap. The CDR3 coding sequence is TGTGCCAGCAGTGCCCCGCACTATGTTTGGCCCCAGCATTTT. Its translation is CASSAPHYVWPQHF.

V and J are TRBV5-1 and TRBJ2-1, with D perhaps TRBD1 or TRBD2 (5 bases each). CDR3 size: 16 residues. Trimming cost V 3 bases and J 3 bases, with 16 bases left between them. CDR1 is SGHRS and CDR2 is YFSETQ in the germline V gene. This CDR3 is CASSSPDSGRYNEQFF. The CDR3 region has the DNA TGCGCCAGCAGCTCCCCAGACAGCGGACGCTACAATGAGCAGTTCTTC. The variable domain in full, completed from reference TRBV5-1 and TRBJ2-1, reads KAGVTQTPRYLIKTRGQQVTLSCSPISGHRSVSWYQQTPGQGLQFLFEYFSETQRNKGNFPGRFSGRQFSNSRSEMNVSTLELGDSALYLCASSSPDSGRYNEQFFGPGTRLTVL.

This clonotype was counted between two and nine times. The chain's CDR3 is CSVSRGSGANVLTF. In DNA, the CDR3 is TGCAGCGTTTCTCGGGGCTCTGGGGCCAACGTCCTGACTTTC. The V gene is TRBV29-1, the J gene TRBJ2-6, with D possibly being TRBD2 (5 bases). CDR1 is SQVTM, CDR2 ANQGSEA, per germline. Deletions cut 5 bases from V and 0 bases from J, with 8 bases between. The CDR3 contains 14 residues. Drawing the rest from reference TRBV29-1 and TRBJ2-6, the complete variable domain is SAVISQKPSRDICQRGTSLTIQCQVDSQVTMMFWYRQQPGQSLTLIATANQGSEATYESGFVIDKFPISRPNLTFSTLTVSNMSPEDSSIYLCSVSRGSGANVLTFGAGSRLTVL.

The table lists this clonotype with a few counts. This rearrangement joins TRBV20-1 to TRBJ2-1; 8 bases match TRBD2. V gave up 6 bases and J gave up 0 bases; unmatched junction bases: 16. The germline V gene has CDR1 DFQATT and CDR2 SNEGSKA (reference sequence). CDR3 size: 18 residues. CDR3 sequence: CSAKGGGTLRSSYNEQFF. CDR3 DNA sequence: TGCAGTGCCAAAGGCGGGGGGACCCTTAGGAGCTCCTACAATGAGCAGTTCTTC.

The chain couples TRBV6-7 to TRBJ1-5, with 9 positions matching TRBD1. TRBV6-7 is assigned to the ORF class and has an uncertain function. J gave up 5 bases and V 6 bases, and 5 bases lay outside the gene matches. The CDR3 has 14 amino acids. The CDR3 spells CASSGTGSDQPQHF. CDR3 in DNA: TGTGCCAGCAGCGGGACAGGGAGCGATCAGCCCCAGCATTTT.